The present T cell receptor (beta chain) was sequenced within a study of graft-versus-host responses after intestinal transplantation. Study as a whole: Multivisceral, liver-intestinal, or isolated intestinal transplants were received by the recipients. Anti-thymocyte globulin served as induction for all recipients, who then took tacrolimus and steroids for roughly 3 years.

Study results and caveats: GvH clones detected in recipient marrow included some appearing first in ileum or blood. GvH clone levels peaked in circulation, and this peak was associated with early post-transplant HvG declines.

Libraries were prepared by immunoSEQ multiplex PCR; TCRdb keeps only in-frame clonotypes and omits some of them. The table lists roughly 120,000 clones, around 93% of them singletons. As for this clone: The target antigen is unknown.

The TCR comes from a human donor who received an intestinal transplant. Sequenced here: unstimulated CD8+ T cells sorted from spleen or lymph node cells, sampled before intestinal transplant.

The CDR3 sequence: CASSLDRDGEQFF. Written as DNA, the CDR3 is TGTGCCAGCAGCTTAGATAGGGACGGTGAGCAGTTCTTC. This chain connects TRBV13 to TRBJ2-1; D may be TRBD1 or TRBD2 (5 bases each). The V and J ends lost 1 base and 9 bases respectively, with 10 bases between them. The CDR3 runs to 13 residues. The germline V gene has CDR1 PRHDT and CDR2 FYEKMQ (reference sequence).